The rows below give T cell receptor beta chains drawn from one sample of a study of CD8+CD57+ T cells in acquired aplastic anemia. TCRdb processed the reads anew with MiXCR; each CDR3 protein has one entry. The sample gives over 250,000 distinct CDR3 sequences, 45% to 65% of which show up once; 1.3% is in the top ten. The sample comprised sorted CD4+, CD8+, or CD8+CD57+ T cells (not recorded which) from PBMCs. The receptors were sampled from a human donor with aplastic anemia. The CDR3 runs from the conserved cysteine through the conserved F or W. The D gene is left open where the match is weak.

v_call	j_call	d_call	cdr3_aa
TRBV19	TRBJ2-5	.	CASSIGVKETQYF
TRBV6-4	TRBJ2-3	.	CASSDSSRGGTDTQYF
TRBV20-1	TRBJ2-3	TRBD2	CSARPPLAGLTDTQYF
TRBV20-1	TRBJ2-5	TRBD2	CSARGLAGVVETQYF
TRBV6-6	TRBJ2-7	.	CASISPGGAYEQYF
TRBV12-3/TRBV12-4	TRBJ2-7	TRBD1	CASSPGQGYEQYF
TRBV5-1	TRBJ1-4	TRBD1	CASSPGQLGANEKLFF
TRBV5-8	TRBJ2-1	TRBD2	CASSLRGGGSYNEQFF
TRBV7-2	TRBJ1-3	.	CASSSYGGSNSGNTIYF
TRBV19	TRBJ1-1	.	CASSIDTEAFF
TRBV10-3	TRBJ2-3	.	CASGLPGTDTRYF
TRBV2	TRBJ1-2	.	CVSRREQGGYTF
TRBV28	TRBJ2-7	.	CASSRRGDLREQYF
TRBV5-1	TRBJ2-7	.	CASSLDGSVYEQYF
TRBV12-3/TRBV12-4	TRBJ2-2	.	CASGTRRRGNNELFF
TRBV7-8	TRBJ2-2	.	CASSLGVGVGELFF
TRBV2	TRBJ2-1	.	CASRPGTELEQFF
TRBV2	TRBJ2-7	.	CASTRSLQGTYEQYF
TRBV19	TRBJ2-2	.	CASNHRAIGTGELFF
TRBV7-8	TRBJ2-2	TRBD2	CASSLAFGGARGELFF
TRBV7-9	TRBJ1-1	.	CASSPGTGFNTEAFF
TRBV7-9	TRBJ2-3	TRBD2	CASSLAAGTSGWGTDTQYF
TRBV2	TRBJ2-1	TRBD2	CASSGELAGSEQFF
TRBV10-3	TRBJ2-7	.	CASRSDPVDHEQYF
TRBV19	TRBJ1-2	.	CASIGPVGANYGYTF
TRBV2	TRBJ2-7	.	CASNTGRVEQYF
TRBV5-6	TRBJ2-7	.	CASSQLSIAYEQYF
TRBV7-3	TRBJ2-1	TRBD2	CASSQSGGAYNEQFF